The entry below describes one TCR beta chain. This CDR3 has 16 amino acids. Per germline, CDR1 LGHDT and CDR2 YNNKEL (reference sequence). These data come from a study of monozygotic twins with inflammatory bowel disease. UMIs were attached via template switching, each with a 6-nucleotide sample barcode. TCRdb derives one entry per CDR3 protein from the 5' RACE reads, leaving out DNA. This table lists approximately 330,000 distinct CDR3 sequences. The clonotype comes from a human donor with ulcerative colitis or Crohn's disease, or a healthy co-twin of an affected twin (not recorded which). The V gene is TRBV3-1, the J gene TRBJ2-1; TCRdb's D gene call, TRBD1, goes unchecked for lack of DNA. Material: blood. The CDR3: CASSQALWQGNNEQFF.